This T cell receptor beta chain was identified during a study of blood T cells in healthy people across ages. Losses at the gene ends were 3 bases for V and 7 bases for J; bases not matched to a gene: 2. The CDR3 spans 15 residues. Germline V gives CDR1 ENHRY, CDR2 SYGVKD. The authors ran a second PCR of 7 to 11 cycles using a sample-barcoded 5' primer and a J-beta primer mix. A single record per CDR3 protein comes from TCRdb applying MiXCR to the 5' RACE reads. The sample contains fewer than 2,000,000 distinct CDR3 sequences, almost 35% of which appear only once. This clonotype turned up a few times. What it binds is unknown. Regarding the study as a whole: Observed TCR beta diversity per million T cells went down as age went up. This fall followed a roughly linear course with age.

V is TRBV10-3 and J is TRBJ2-2, with 13 bases lining up with TRBD2. Sequencing was carried out using blood. The clonotype was recovered from a woman aged 30 to 39 in good health. CDR3 region: CAISDGTSGVGELFF. CDR3 DNA: TGTGCCATCAGTGACGGGACTAGCGGGGTCGGGGAGCTGTTTTTT.